The 9 T cell receptor beta chains in this list originate from one sample, sequenced in a study of cytomegalovirus exposure and HLA in healthy donors. 13 Jbeta primers and 60 Vbeta primers were used for the PCR. Generated by immunoSEQ multiplex PCR, the TCRdb table keeps only in-frame clones and is missing some. Here the sample spans 65,000 to 90,000 clones, 70% to 75% being singletons. The specimen sequenced was PBMCs. The receptors shown here come from a man aged 55 to 69 in good health and CMV-seronegative.

V gene TRBV10-1 combines with J gene TRBJ1-1, with D perhaps TRBD1 (6 bases). The CDR3 runs 11 residues. Trimming shortened V by 9 bases and J by 5 bases, and 10 bases separated the two germline ends. Germline CDR1 reads WNHNN; CDR2 reads SYGVQD (reference sequence). CDR3 amino acids: CARGGATEAFF. In nucleotides, the CDR3 is TGCGCCAGGGGGGGGGCTACTGAAGCTTTCTTT.

CDR3 loop: CASSLDLPGEQYF. In DNA, the CDR3 is TGCGCCAGCAGCCTAGACCTACCGGGCGAGCAGTACTTC. The rearrangement joins TRBV4-1 to TRBJ2-7; D call uncertain. The CDR3 sequence is 13 residues long. Trimming took off 4 bases at V and 6 bases at J, with 13 bases between the two ends. Germline CDR1 and CDR2: MGHRA and YSYEKL.

The CDR3: CASSFDRAGGRQETQYF. The DNA for the CDR3 is TGTGCCAGCAGCTTTGATAGGGCGGGGGGGCGACAAGAGACCCAGTACTTC. This chain joins TRBV7-3 and TRBJ2-5, with 9 bases that match TRBD2. The V segment lost 3 bases and the J segment 2 bases; nucleotides outside the gene matches: 10. This CDR3 spans 17 amino acids. Germline V lookup: CDR1 SGHTA, CDR2 FQGTGA.

With regard to this clone: Its ends do not fully match the called genes, so a read error is possible. The chain combines TRBV7-9 with TRBJ1-5, with D perhaps matching TRBD1 (6 bases). Germline assignment: CDR1 SEHNR and CDR2 FQNEAQ (reference sequence). The CDR3 spans 14 residues. Written as DNA, the CDR3 is TGTTCCAGCAGTTTGACAGGCGGCAATCAGCCCCAGCATTTT. It yields the protein CSSSLTGGNQPQHF.

The chain carries TRBV9 and TRBJ1-2, with D hard to call. The CDR3 runs to 15 residues. Deletions cut 0 bases from V and 8 bases from J, with 17 bases between. The V gene's germline CDR1 is SGDLS and CDR2 YYNGEE. The CDR3 spells CASSVDFRSLPGYTF. Written as DNA, the CDR3 is TGTGCCAGCAGCGTAGATTTTAGGAGCCTACCGGGCTACACCTTC.

The chain carries TRBV11-2 and TRBJ1-3; D unclear. CDR3 length equals 14 residues. V lost 7 bases, J lost 0 bases, and 10 bases lay in between. Per germline, CDR1 SGHAT and CDR2 FQNNGV. CDR3 coding DNA: TGTGCCAGCACCAGACTCTCCTCTGGAAACACCATATATTTT. Residues: CASTRLSSGNTIYF.

J is TRBJ1-1 and V is TRBV5-6; a possible D gene is TRBD1 (5 bases). This CDR3 comprises 14 residues. Germline V gene data show CDR1 as SGHDT and CDR2 as YYEEEE. Trimming stripped 0 bases from V and 4 bases from J, with 10 bases between. CDR3 in amino acids: CASSLVSGLTEAFF. CDR3 bases: TGTGCCAGCAGCTTGGTTTCAGGGCTCACTGAAGCTTTCTTT.

The chain carries TRBV6-5 and TRBJ1-5; possibly TRBD1 for D (5 bases). The germline V gene encodes CDR1 MNHEY and CDR2 SVGAGI. With 5 bases removed from V and 3 bases from J, the gap between germline ends came to 14 bases. The CDR3 length is 15 residues. The CDR3 bases are TGTGCCAGCAGTGCACTTTACAGGAACAATCAGCCCCAGCATTTT. It specifies CASSALYRNNQPQHF.

The chain combines TRBV14 with TRBJ1-1, with D possibly being TRBD1 (5 bases). The germline CDR1 and CDR2 sequences are SGHDN and FVKESK. Trimming took off 4 bases at V and 5 bases at J, with 17 bases between the two ends. The CDR3 contains 15 residues. CDR3 sequence reads: CASSRPQGRYTEAFF. CDR3 sequence (DNA): TGTGCCAGCAGCCGCCCTCAGGGTCGTTATACTGAAGCTTTCTTT.